Included here is one T cell receptor (beta chain) sequence, with context. The antigen is not known. Assay used: immunoSEQ multiplex PCR; TCRdb lists only in-frame clones, some missing. Of about 27,000 clones in the sample, about 72% were seen once. From germline, CDR1 is SGHTA and CDR2 FQGNSA. This CDR3 comprises 14 residues. Trimming shortened V by 5 bases and J by 8 bases, and 18 bases separated the two germline ends. The record originates from a study of PD-1 blockade in classical Hodgkin lymphoma. General study findings and limits: Relapsed/refractory patients reportedly had the lowest baseline TCR diversity, below newly diagnosed patients, who were below healthy donors.

The time point is: cycle 4 day 1 (C4D1), after six to seven weeks of nivolumab. Relapses following autologous stem cell transplantation were seen in all patients, with brentuximab vedotin exposure varying. The sample here was peripheral blood mononuclear cells (PBMCs), taken before the fourth cycle of nivolumab. The receptor comes from a human donor with classical Hodgkin lymphoma. This chain uses TRBV7-2 with TRBJ1-2, with D hard to call. CDR3 in DNA: TGTGCCAGCAGCCCCCGGGAGGCGGGCTTGGGCTACACCTTC. Protein sequence: CASSPREAGLGYTF.